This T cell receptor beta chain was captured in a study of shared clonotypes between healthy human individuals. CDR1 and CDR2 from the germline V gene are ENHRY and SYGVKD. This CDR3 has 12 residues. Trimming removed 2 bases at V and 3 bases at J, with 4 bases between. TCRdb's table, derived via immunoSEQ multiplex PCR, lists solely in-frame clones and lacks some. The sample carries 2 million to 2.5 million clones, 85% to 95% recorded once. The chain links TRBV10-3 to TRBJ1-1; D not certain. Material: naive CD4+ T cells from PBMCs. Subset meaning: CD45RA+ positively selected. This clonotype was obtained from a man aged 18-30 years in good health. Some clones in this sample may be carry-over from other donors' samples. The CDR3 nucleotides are TGTGCCATCAGTGAGCTAGACACTGAAGCTTTCTTT. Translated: CAISELDTEAFF.